The 3 T cell receptor beta chains listed next were all sequenced from one sample in a study of regulatory T cells in long-lasting Graves disease. Regarding time point: persistent/refractory GD, antithyroid drugs over 5 years with positive TRAb. From RNA extracted from PBMCs, the TCR library was made. iRepertoire HTBI primers and Arm-PCR of CDR3 regions built TCR beta libraries. TCRdb itself ran the multiplex PCR reads through MiXCR, one entry per CDR3 protein. The data contain nearly 350,000 distinct CDR3 sequences, about 19% of them seen just once; the ten biggest clones take up 29%. The specimen comprised peripheral blood mononuclear cells (PBMCs), sampled when the disease was refractory, from a patient treated with antithyroid drugs. The origin of the receptors is a female donor with Graves disease.

In this sample, this clonotype turned up a few times. This chain joins TRBV19 and TRBJ1-1; D is unresolved. With 4 bases removed from V and 2 bases from J, the gap between germline ends came to 8 bases. Looked up from germline, CDR1 is LNHDA and CDR2 is SQIVND (reference sequence). The CDR3 runs to 13 residues. CDR3 DNA sequence: TGTGCCAGTAGTAGAGGGATTAACACTGAAGCTTTCTTT. This gives the protein CASSRGINTEAFF.

This clonotype was detected a few times. The chain couples TRBV6-1 to TRBJ2-7; TRBD1 agrees at 10 bases. Trimming cost V 7 bases and J 3 bases; bases outside gene matches: 9. Germline assignment: CDR1 MNHNS and CDR2 SASEGT. CDR3 length: 15 amino acids. The CDR3 protein is CASTQSRDRGYEQYF. The CDR3 region has the DNA TGTGCCAGCACCCAATCCCGGGACAGGGGCTACGAGCAGTACTTC.

The chain is built from TRBV24-1 and TRBJ1-1, with 7 bases matching TRBD1. The CDR3 spans 14 residues. The junction had 5 bases not matched to a gene; V was cut back by 7 bases and J by 1 base. Germline V gives CDR1 KGHDR, CDR2 SFDVKD. CDR3 bases: TGTGCCACCAGGCCGACAGGGAGGAACACTGAAGCTTTCTTT. Translating gives CATRPTGRNTEAFF.